The clone carrying this T cell receptor beta chain appeared a few times. The target antigen is unknown. CD25-based Treg depletion was applied to purified naive CD4+ T cells. Findings and caveats of the study: Whole repertoires were not studied in the larger cohort, only one V-J beta rearrangement.

V shed 0 bases and J shed 0 bases, with 3 bases lying between them. From germline, CDR1 is MNHNY and CDR2 SVGAGI (reference sequence). There are 14 residues in the CDR3. After constant-region reverse-primer amplification, full-length variable regions underwent semi-nested PCR with Nested Universal Primer A. In TCRdb, the 5' RACE reads were re-called with MiXCR into one record per CDR3 protein. Here the sample spans over 55,000 distinct CDR3 sequences, approximately 29% being singletons. The source of this sequence is a female donor with breast cancer. The chain carries TRBV6-6 and TRBJ1-5; D ambiguous. The sequenced sample was tumor-infiltrating naive CD4+ T cells sorted from the breast tumor. Sample subset: naive CD4+ T cells, CD4+CD45RA+CD25-. The CDR3 DNA is TGTGCCAGCAGTTACTCAAATAGCAATCAGCCCCAGCATTTT. It is translated as CASSYSNSNQPQHF.